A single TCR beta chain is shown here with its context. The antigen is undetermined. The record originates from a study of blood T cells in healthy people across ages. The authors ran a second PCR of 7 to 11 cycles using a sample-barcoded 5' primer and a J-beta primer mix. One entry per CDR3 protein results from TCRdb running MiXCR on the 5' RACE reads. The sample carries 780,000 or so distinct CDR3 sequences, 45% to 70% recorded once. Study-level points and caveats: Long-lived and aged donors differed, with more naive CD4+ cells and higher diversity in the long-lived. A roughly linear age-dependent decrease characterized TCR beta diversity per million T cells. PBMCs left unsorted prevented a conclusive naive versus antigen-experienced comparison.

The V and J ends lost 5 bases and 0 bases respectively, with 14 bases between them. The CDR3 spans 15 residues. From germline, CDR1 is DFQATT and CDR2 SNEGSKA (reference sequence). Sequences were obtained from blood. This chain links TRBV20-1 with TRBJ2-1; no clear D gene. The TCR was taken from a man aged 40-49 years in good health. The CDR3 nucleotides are TGCAGTGCTCCCCCGGCAAGGAGCTCCTACAATGAGCAGTTCTTC. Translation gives CSAPPARSSYNEQFF.